Shown below are 27 T cell receptor beta chains from a single sample sequenced in a study of blood T cell repertoires in COVID-19. Method: immunoSEQ multiplex PCR; TCRdb's copy keeps in-frame clones and lacks some. The data hold about 210,000 clones, with over 75% observed a single time. The material sequenced was peripheral blood. The source is a man aged 50 or older with COVID-19, enrolled during active disease.

The rearrangement uses TRBV5-1 and TRBJ1-3, with 7 nucleotides matching TRBD1. CDR3 size: 15 residues. Per the germline V gene, CDR1 is SGHRS and CDR2 is YFSETQ. Trimming removed 4 bases from V and 2 bases from J; junction bases left unmatched: 6. The CDR3 protein is CASSVDRVAGNTIYF. The CDR3 DNA sequence: TGCGCCAGCAGCGTAGACAGGGTCGCTGGAAACACCATATATTTT.

This chain connects TRBV29-1 to TRBJ1-5; D not resolved. The CDR3 runs to 15 residues. Per the germline V gene, CDR1 is SQVTM and CDR2 is ANQGSEA. V dropped 6 bases and J dropped 7 bases, with 22 bases sitting between them. CDR3 in DNA: TGCAGCGTAATGCCTCTCGGGGTACCGTGCCAGCCCCAGCATTTT. It encodes CSVMPLGVPCQPQHF.

Regarding this clone: Other DNA sequences from this sample encode an identical CDR3 as well. The V call is TRBV5-1, the J call TRBJ2-7; 7 bases fit TRBD1. The trim removed 2 bases at V and 0 bases at J, leaving 2 bases unmatched. Germline loops: CDR1 SGHRS, CDR2 YFSETQ. CDR3 length equals 14 residues. The CDR3 DNA reads as TGCGCCAGCAGCTTAGGGGACAGCTCCTACGAGCAGTACTTC. This codes for CASSLGDSSYEQYF.

The genes are TRBV4-2 and TRBJ2-1; TRBD2 aligns across 13 bases. The germline CDR1 and CDR2 sequences are LGHNA and YNFKEQ. Losses at the gene ends were 4 bases for V and 5 bases for J; bases not matched to a gene: 5. The CDR3 covers 16 residues. The CDR3 sequence is CASSPSGLAGNNEQFF. The CDR3 DNA reads TGTGCCAGCAGCCCATCGGGACTAGCGGGGAACAATGAGCAGTTCTTC.

This clone was seen just once. This chain links TRBV11-3 with TRBJ1-1, with D perhaps matching TRBD1 (5 bases). CDR1 and CDR2 (germline): SGHNT, YENEEA. This CDR3 has 12 residues. V lost 5 bases to trimming and J lost 4 bases, with 8 bases between them. The chain's CDR3 is CASSRGGTEAFF. CDR3 nucleotides: TGTGCCAGCAGCCGCGGGGGCACTGAAGCTTTCTTT. Supplemented by reference TRBV11-3 and TRBJ1-1, the full variable domain reads EAGVVQSPRYKIIEKKQPVAFWCNPISGHNTLYWYLQNLGQGPELLIRYENEEAVDDSQLPKDRFSAERLKGVDSTLKIQPAELGDSAVYLCASSRGGTEAFFGQGTRLTVV.

The chain has TRBV28 and TRBJ2-3; 11 bases fit TRBD2. Germline lookup yields CDR1 MDHEN and CDR2 SYDVKM. The junction had 8 bases not matched to a gene; V was cut back by 7 bases and J by 5 bases. The CDR3 is 15 amino acids. This CDR3 is CASTPTSGAGDTQYF. As DNA, the CDR3 is TGTGCCAGCACCCCGACTAGCGGGGCTGGAGATACGCAGTATTTT. Looking up the rest from reference TRBV28 and TRBJ2-3 gives the full variable domain: DVKVTQSSRYLVKRTGEKVFLECVQDMDHENMFWYRQDPGLGLRLIYFSYDVKMKEKGDIPEGYSVSREKKERFSLILESASTNQTSMYLCASTPTSGAGDTQYFGPGTRLTVL.

The rearrangement joins TRBV7-9 to TRBJ2-3; possible D gene TRBD2, 6 bases. Germline assignment: CDR1 SEHNR and CDR2 FQNEAQ (reference sequence). V was pared by 3 bases and J by 0 bases, with 10 bases between. There are 15 residues in the CDR3. The CDR3 DNA reads as TGTGCCAGCAGCTTGATCGCGGGGAGCACAGATACGCAGTATTTT. Protein sequence: CASSLIAGSTDTQYF.

The chain employs TRBV5-1 and TRBJ2-2, with 11 nucleotides matching TRBD1. Germline V gene sequence: CDR1 SGHRS, CDR2 YFSETQ. The CDR3 has 15 amino acids. Trimming removed 2 bases from V and 5 bases from J; junction bases left unmatched: 2. CDR3 coding DNA: TGCGCCAGCAGCTTCCGGGACAGGGGGACCGGGGAGCTGTTTTTT. Translated: CASSFRDRGTGELFF.

This clone was counted between two and nine times. The V gene is TRBV20-1, the J gene TRBJ2-5; 10 nucleotides align to TRBD2. The CDR3 is 18 amino acids. CDR1 is DFQATT and CDR2 is SNEGSKA in the germline V gene (reference sequence). Unmatched junction bases numbered 15, after V lost 3 bases and J lost 2 bases. The CDR3 nucleotides read TGCAGTGCTAGTCCTTCTGGGGGGCTAGCGGGGGATCAAGAGACCCAGTACTTC. Amino acids: CSASPSGGLAGDQETQYF.

The chain has TRBV7-3 and TRBJ2-3, with 9 bases fitting TRBD1. Germline CDR1 SGHTA, CDR2 FQGTGA. V lost 7 bases, J lost 2 bases, and 7 bases stayed unmatched. There are 15 residues in the CDR3. Here the CDR3 DNA reads TGTGCCAGCACTAGGACAGGGGTGGACACAGATACGCAGTATTTT. Its translation is CASTRTGVDTDTQYF. The whole variable domain, remainder taken from reference TRBV7-3 and TRBJ2-3, is GAGVSQTPSNKVTEKGKYVELRCDPISGHTALYWYRQSLGQGPEFLIYFQGTGAADDSGLPNDRFFAVRPEGSVSTLKIQRTERGDSAVYLCASTRTGVDTDTQYFGPGTRLTVL.

V and J are TRBV10-3 and TRBJ1-3; D gene uncertain. The CDR3 extends over 15 amino acids. Germline V gene sequence: CDR1 ENHRY, CDR2 SYGVKD. The V end was cut by 10 bases, the J end by 0 bases, with 16 bases between. The CDR3 nucleotides are TGTGCCACCGAGGGCGGCCAACTCTCTGGAAACACCATATATTTT. It encodes CATEGGQLSGNTIYF.

In this sample, this clone turned up a few times. The chain joins TRBV10-3 to TRBJ1-1; D is ambiguous. V was trimmed by 6 bases and J by 7 bases, leaving 12 bases between them. The CDR3 loop spans 12 amino acids. The V gene's germline CDR1 is ENHRY and CDR2 SYGVKD. In DNA, the CDR3 is TGTGCCATCAGGGCGGAGGGCCGTGAAGCTTTCTTT. Translation: CAIRAEGREAFF.

This clone turned up a few times. The chain carries TRBV19 and TRBJ2-1; D perhaps matches TRBD1 (5 bases). The CDR3 has 15 residues. Germline CDR1 LNHDA, CDR2 SQIVND (reference sequence). V lost 7 bases and J 4 bases, leaving 17 bases between the germline ends. The chain's CDR3 is CASTRTLGDYNEQFF. CDR3 DNA: TGTGCCAGTACCCGGACCCTAGGGGATTACAATGAGCAGTTCTTC. Filled out from reference TRBV19 and TRBJ2-1, the complete variable domain reads DGGITQSPKYLFRKEGQNVTLSCEQNLNHDAMYWYRQDPGQGLRLIYYSQIVNDFQKGDIAEGYSVSREKKESFPLTVTSAQKNPTAFYLCASTRTLGDYNEQFFGPGTRLTVL.

The V gene is TRBV2, the J gene TRBJ1-1; D call uncertain. Trimming shortened V by 3 bases and J by 3 bases, and 8 bases separated the two germline ends. The CDR3 totals 13 residues. Germline-derived CDR1 and CDR2 are SNHLY and FYNNEI. CDR3 residues: CASSDWRDTEAFF. CDR3 in DNA: TGTGCCAGCAGTGATTGGAGGGACACTGAAGCTTTCTTT.

The chain uses TRBV7-2 and TRBJ2-7; no clear D. V lost 0 bases and J 3 bases, leaving 9 bases between the germline ends. The germline gives CDR1 SGHTA, CDR2 FQGNSA. The CDR3 runs to 14 residues. CDR3 region: CASSLAPRLYEQYF. The CDR3 coding sequence is TGTGCCAGCAGCTTAGCTCCCAGACTCTACGAGCAGTACTTC. The whole variable domain, filled in from reference TRBV7-2 and TRBJ2-7, reads GAGVSQSPSNKVTEKGKDVELRCDPISGHTALYWYRQSLGQGLEFLIYFQGNSAPDKSGLPSDRFSAERTGGSVSTLTIQRTQQEDSAVYLCASSLAPRLYEQYFGPGTRLTVT.

This clone was seen a few times. The V call is TRBV3-1 (or the pseudogene TRBV3-2), the J call TRBJ2-7; weak D call: TRBD1 (6 bases). Trimming stripped 0 bases from V and 5 bases from J, with 11 bases between. Germline lookup yields CDR1 LGHDT and CDR2 YNNKEL (reference sequence). This CDR3 contains 14 residues. DNA for the CDR3: TGTGCCAGCAGCCAAGAGGGACAATTCCACGAGCAGTACTTC. Translation: CASSQEGQFHEQYF.

Note on this clone: At one end the junction does not follow the germline gene, possibly because of a read error. J is TRBJ2-3 and V is TRBV6-5; D possibly corresponds to TRBD1 (5 bases). From germline, CDR1 is MNHEY and CDR2 SVGAGI. This CDR3 is 13 amino acids long. The CDR3 DNA reads TGTACCAGCAAGCAAGGGGCTTCGGATACGCAGTATTTT. The encoded protein is CTSKQGASDTQYF.

V and J are TRBV5-5 and TRBJ1-4; 10 nucleotides line up with TRBD1. The trim removed 2 bases at V and 6 bases at J, leaving 1 base unmatched. Germline V gene lookup returns CDR1 SGHKS and CDR2 YYEKEE (reference sequence). The CDR3 is 14 residues long. As DNA, the CDR3 is TGTGCCAGCAGCTTCGGGACAGGGGATGAAAAACTGTTTTTT. Translated: CASSFGTGDEKLFF. Drawing the rest from reference TRBV5-5 and TRBJ1-4, the complete variable domain is DAGVTQSPTHLIKTRGQQVTLRCSPISGHKSVSWYQQVLGQGPQFIFQYYEKEERGRGNFPDRFSARQFPNYSSELNVNALLLGDSALYLCASSFGTGDEKLFFGSGTQLSVL.

The chain carries TRBV4-2 and TRBJ1-6; weak D call: TRBD1 (5 bases). V lost 0 bases and J 10 bases, leaving 13 bases between the germline ends. The CDR3 is 15 amino acids. The V gene's germline CDR1 is LGHNA and CDR2 YNFKEQ. CDR3 in DNA: TGTGCCAGCAGCCAAGATCTACAGGAGTGGTCACCCCTCCACTTT. The encoded protein is CASSQDLQEWSPLHF.

This sequence joins TRBV21-1 and TRBJ2-7; no check of the table's D call, TRBD2, against the DNA was made. TRBV21-1 is listed as a pseudogene. The CDR3 is 18 amino acids. In DNA, the CDR3 is TGTGCCAGCAGCAAGAGGGAGTTCGGGGGGCGAAGCTCCTACGAGCAGTACTTC. Its translation is CASSKREFGGRSSYEQYF.

The chain carries TRBV13 and TRBJ1-3, with D perhaps TRBD1 (5 bases). Looked up from germline, CDR1 is PRHDT and CDR2 is FYEKMQ (reference sequence). The CDR3 runs to 14 residues. V was pared by 3 bases and J by 2 bases, with 8 bases between. CDR3 coding DNA: TGTGCCAGCAGCTTTTCAGGGACTGGAAACACCATATATTTT. Amino acid sequence: CASSFSGTGNTIYF.

The chain uses TRBV4-1 and TRBJ2-4; D uncertain. Between the trimmed V and J ends, which lost 0 bases and 0 bases, there was a span of 9 bases. Germline assignment: CDR1 MGHRA and CDR2 YSYEKL. The CDR3 extends over 16 amino acids. Here the CDR3 reads CASSQDQELAKNIQYF. The CDR3 DNA reads TGCGCCAGCAGCCAAGATCAGGAACTAGCCAAAAACATTCAGTACTTC.

The rearrangement uses TRBV13 and TRBJ2-1; D is uncertain. V was pared by 1 base and J by 10 bases, with 8 bases between. This CDR3 spans 12 amino acids. Germline CDR1 reads PRHDT; CDR2 reads FYEKMQ (reference sequence). Here the CDR3 reads CASSLDRSEQFF. The DNA of the CDR3 is TGTGCCAGCAGCTTAGATCGGAGCGAGCAGTTCTTC.

V gene TRBV9 combines with J gene TRBJ1-2, with D tentatively TRBD1 (5 bases). The V gene's germline CDR1 is SGDLS and CDR2 YYNGEE. The CDR3 has 14 residues. The V end was cut by 0 bases, the J end by 2 bases, with 8 bases between. The CDR3 nucleotides read TGTGCCAGCAGCGTAGCCCAGGGAAACTATGGCTACACCTTC. This encodes CASSVAQGNYGYTF.

This clone appeared once. This chain joins TRBV28 and TRBJ1-1, with 9 bases aligning to TRBD1. Germline V gene lookup returns CDR1 MDHEN and CDR2 SYDVKM. This CDR3 contains 14 residues. The ends lost 11 bases at V and 6 bases at J; junction bases unmatched: 13. The CDR3 loop is CASKGQGGSPEAFF. The DNA of the CDR3 is TGTGCCTCGAAGGGACAGGGTGGTTCTCCTGAAGCTTTCTTT.

The genes are TRBV6-5 and TRBJ1-2; TRBD1 aligns across 10 bases. V lost 4 bases, J lost 4 bases, and 6 bases stayed unmatched. The CDR3 contains 15 residues. Germline V gene lookup returns CDR1 MNHEY and CDR2 SVGAGI. This CDR3 reads CASSWSGTGAYGYTF. CDR3 DNA sequence: TGTGCCAGCAGTTGGTCCGGGACAGGGGCCTATGGCTACACCTTC.

In DNA form, the CDR3 reads TGTGCCAGCAGCTCCGACCCGGGACAGGGTGGCTATGGCTACACCTTC. This encodes CASSSDPGQGGYGYTF. V and J are TRBV5-5 and TRBJ1-2, with 9 bases lining up with TRBD1. V lost 3 bases and J lost 4; bases outside the gene matches: 10. Germline CDR1 and CDR2: SGHKS and YYEKEE (reference sequence). CDR3 length: 16 amino acids.